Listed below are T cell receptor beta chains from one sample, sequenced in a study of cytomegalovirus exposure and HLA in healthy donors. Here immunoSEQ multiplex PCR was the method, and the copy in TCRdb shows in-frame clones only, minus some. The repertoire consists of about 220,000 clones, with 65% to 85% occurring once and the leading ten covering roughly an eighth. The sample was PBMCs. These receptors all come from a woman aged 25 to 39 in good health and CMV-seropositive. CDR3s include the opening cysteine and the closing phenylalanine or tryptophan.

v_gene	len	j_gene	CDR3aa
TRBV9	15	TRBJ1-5	CASSEGTGANQPQHF
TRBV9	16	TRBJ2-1	CASSPHPRQELNEQFF
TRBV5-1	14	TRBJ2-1	CASSLDRGRNEQFF
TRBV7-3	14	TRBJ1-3	CASSLTSSGNTIYF
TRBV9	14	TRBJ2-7	CASSVGQGGYEQYF
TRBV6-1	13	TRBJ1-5	CASMNRGIGPQHF
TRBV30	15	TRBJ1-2	CAWSLSAVENYGYTF
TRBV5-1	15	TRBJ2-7	CASSPRDFDAYEQYF
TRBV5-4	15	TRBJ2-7	CASSRSPGQSYEQYF
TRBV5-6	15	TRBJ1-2	CASSLVVVRNYGYTF
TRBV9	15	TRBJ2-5	CASSTRTGQEETQYF
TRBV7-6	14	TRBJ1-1	CASSITLMNTEAFF
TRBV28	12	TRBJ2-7	CASREAPYEQYF
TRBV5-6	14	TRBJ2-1	CASSLGQGGLEQFF
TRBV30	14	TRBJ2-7	CAGGLAGIIYEQYF
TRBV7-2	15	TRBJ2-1	CASSLQGTVGNEQFF
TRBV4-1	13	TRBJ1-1	CASSQTGYTEAFF
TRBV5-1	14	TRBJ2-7	CASSPGSSSYEQYF
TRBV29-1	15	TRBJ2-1	CSVARTTDLLSEQFF
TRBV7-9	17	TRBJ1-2	CASSLEPGFMPPHGYTF
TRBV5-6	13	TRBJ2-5	CASTATGMETQYF
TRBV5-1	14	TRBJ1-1	CASSLDTGNTEAFF
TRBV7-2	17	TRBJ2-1	CASSSPRAGGSYNEQFF
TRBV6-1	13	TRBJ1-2	CASSHTSPNGYTF
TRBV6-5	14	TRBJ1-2	CASSYSSGGFGYTF
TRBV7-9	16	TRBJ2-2	CASSSARGQNTGELFF
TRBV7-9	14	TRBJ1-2	CASGYRDRGNGYTF
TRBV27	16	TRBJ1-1	CASSLSQGARNTEAFF
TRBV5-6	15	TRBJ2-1	CASSSQGHDYNEQFF
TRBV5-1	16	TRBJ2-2	CASRRTGQGGTGELFF
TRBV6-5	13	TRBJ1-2	CASSYSRSYGYTF
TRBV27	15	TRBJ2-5	CASSLSAGGRETQYF
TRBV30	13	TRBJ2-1	CAWNPQPHNEQFF
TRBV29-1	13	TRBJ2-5	CSVVSGFEETQYF
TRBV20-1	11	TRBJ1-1	CSAEDRVLAFF
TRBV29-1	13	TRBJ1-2	CSVEVRGNYGYTF
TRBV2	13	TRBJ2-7	CASLGTGGYEQYF
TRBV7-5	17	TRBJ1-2	CARSQGKTGPPFYGYTF
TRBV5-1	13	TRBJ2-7	CASSTGTGYEQYF
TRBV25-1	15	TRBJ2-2	CASSDDRVITGELFF
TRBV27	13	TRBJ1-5	CASSPGSNQPQHF
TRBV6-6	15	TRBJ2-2	CASSYTAGVTGELFF
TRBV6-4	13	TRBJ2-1	CASSGTSGHEQFF
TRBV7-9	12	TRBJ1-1	CASSLSQGEAFF
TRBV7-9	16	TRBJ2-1	CASSIPQGEDYNEQFF
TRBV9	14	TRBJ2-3	CASRSGVAADTQYF
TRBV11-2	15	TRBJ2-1	CASRPSGSSYNEQFF
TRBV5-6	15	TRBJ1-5	CASSLGQGSNQPQHF
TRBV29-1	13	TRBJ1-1	CSVEGQADTEAFF
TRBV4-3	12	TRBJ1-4	CASSQGNEKLFF
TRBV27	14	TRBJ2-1	CASSQAGVYNEQFF